This TCR beta chain derives from a study of T cells after somatic rescue of genetic block. CDR3 length: 12 residues. Trimming removed 0 bases at V and 2 bases at J, with 2 bases between. The germline CDR1 and CDR2 sequences are SGHAT and FQNNGV. TCRdb's copy holds only in-frame clones and misses some; the assay was immunoSEQ multiplex PCR. This table has some 68,000 clones, under 95% appearing once. Material for sequencing was peripheral blood mononuclear cells (PBMCs). The gene calls are TRBV11-2 and TRBJ2-7; D unclear. The TCR originated in a man younger than 40. The CDR3 bases are TGTGCCAGCAGCTTAGATCCCTACGAGCAGTACTTC. As protein: CASSLDPYEQYF.